One and the same sample provided the 26 T cell receptor beta chains below, sequenced in a study of post-analysis software for immune sequencing data. Antigens for these TCRs are unknown. Unique-molecular-identifier-tagged TCR beta cDNA libraries were used. Each CDR3 protein gets one entry after TCRdb re-called the PCR reads with MiXCR. The repertoire holds 740,000 or so distinct CDR3 sequences, roughly half seen once, with 4.6% in the top ten. Study-level results: Four or five TRBV segments were significantly more frequent in patients than in controls. TRBV5-6, TRBV5-1 and TRBV20-1 were among these segments.

The sample consisted of blood. The origin of the receptors is a girl aged 10-17 years with multiple sclerosis.

This clonotype has only a few counts. This chain connects TRBV20-1 to TRBJ2-1; TRBD2 agrees at 9 bases. Losses at the gene ends were 6 bases for V and 8 bases for J; bases not matched to a gene: 8. Germline assignment: CDR1 DFQATT and CDR2 SNEGSKA (reference sequence). CDR3 length: 13 residues. CDR3 nucleotides: TGCAGTGCCCCGGGACTAGCTTCCCATGAGCAGTTCTTC. As protein: CSAPGLASHEQFF.

This clonotype was seen once. This chain links TRBV29-1 with TRBJ1-3; D perhaps matches TRBD1 (6 bases). The CDR3 sequence is 13 residues long. The germline gives CDR1 SQVTM, CDR2 ANQGSEA. The V end was cut by 4 bases, the J end by 2 bases, with 9 bases between. CDR3 DNA sequence: TGCAGCGTTGCCCACAGGGCTGGAAACACCATATATTTT. It yields the protein CSVAHRAGNTIYF.

This clonotype was observed a handful of times. The chain employs TRBV7-9 and TRBJ1-6; no clear D. V lost 5 bases and J lost 12, with 14 bases in between. CDR3 length: 13 residues. Germline loops: CDR1 SEHNR, CDR2 FQNEAQ (reference sequence). The CDR3 sequence is CASSEERSRPLHF. For the CDR3, the DNA is TGTGCCAGCAGCGAGGAGAGGTCCAGACCCCTCCACTTT. Filled out from reference TRBV7-9 and TRBJ1-6, the complete variable domain reads DTGVSQNPRHKITKRGQNVTFRCDPISEHNRLYWYRQTLGQGPEFLTYFQNEAQLEKSRLLSDRFSAERPKGSFSTLEIQRTEQGDSAMYLCASSEERSRPLHFGNGTRLTVT.

CDR3 sequence: CASSVESGQHEQYF. The CDR3 DNA reads TGTGCCAGCAGCGTAGAAAGCGGTCAACACGAGCAGTACTTC. The rearrangement links TRBV9 to TRBJ2-4; D is possibly TRBD2 (5 bases). The DNA end is more similar to TRBJ2-7, so the J call may be wrong. CDR1 and CDR2 from the germline V gene are SGDLS and YYNGEE. The CDR3 extends over 14 amino acids.

This rearrangement joins TRBV20-1 to TRBJ2-4; unclear D gene. Germline CDR1 reads DFQATT; CDR2 reads SNEGSKA (reference sequence). The V and J ends lost 3 bases and 0 bases respectively, with 15 bases between them. There are 16 residues in the CDR3. The CDR3 DNA follows: TGCAGTGCTAGGTCCTCCGAAACTCTAGCCAAAAACATTCAGTACTTC. Its translation: CSARSSETLAKNIQYF.

This chain links TRBV4-1 with TRBJ1-5; D remains unclear. The CDR3 covers 17 residues. V shed 2 bases and J shed 4 bases, with 18 bases lying between them. Germline V gene data show CDR1 as MGHRA and CDR2 as YSYEKL. Written as DNA, the CDR3 is TGCGCCAGCAGCCAACCGTGGAACGGGGTGGGGAATCAGCCCCAGCATTTT. Protein: CASSQPWNGVGNQPQHF.

The chain uses TRBV5-1 and TRBJ2-3; D unclear. The V and J ends lost 0 bases and 0 bases respectively, with 11 bases between them. Germline V lookup: CDR1 SGHRS, CDR2 YFSETQ. CDR3 length: 16 residues. CDR3 bases: TGCGCCAGCAGCTTGGGGAAGCCCTTCAGCACAGATACGCAGTATTTT. Encoded protein: CASSLGKPFSTDTQYF.

This chain connects TRBV6-5 to TRBJ1-2; the match to TRBD1 covers 9 bases. The CDR3 runs to 14 residues. The V and J ends lost 11 bases and 4 bases, in that order; junction bases with no gene match: 11. Germline CDR1 MNHEY, CDR2 SVGAGI. The CDR3 DNA follows: TGTGCCGCCCCCCCGGGACAGGGATTCTATGGCTACACCTTC. This encodes CAAPPGQGFYGYTF.

V and J are TRBV4-1 and TRBJ1-6; D call uncertain. Trimming left V 0 bases short and J 6 bases short, with 9 bases between. Germline values: CDR1 MGHRA, CDR2 YSYEKL. The CDR3 is made up of 15 amino acids. CDR3 DNA: TGCGCCAGCAGCCAAGATCCCGGAATTAATTCACCCCTCCACTTT. Protein: CASSQDPGINSPLHF.

This clonotype was counted only a few times. The J gene is TRBJ2-5, the V gene TRBV20-1; TRBD1 is a possible D gene (6 bases). CDR1 and CDR2 from the germline V gene are DFQATT and SNEGSKA (reference sequence). Trimming removed 4 bases from V and 2 bases from J, with 14 bases in between. The CDR3 is made up of 14 amino acids. The CDR3 is CSATARTDQETQYF. DNA of the CDR3: TGCAGTGCTACTGCCCGGACAGATCAAGAGACCCAGTACTTC.

V gene TRBV29-1 combines with J gene TRBJ2-3; D gene uncertain. Looked up from germline, CDR1 is SQVTM and CDR2 is ANQGSEA. V gave up 0 bases and J gave up 0 bases, with 10 bases separating them. The CDR3 covers 15 residues. CDR3 sequence: CSVEDYSVSTDTQYF. Here the CDR3 DNA reads TGCAGCGTTGAAGATTACAGTGTCAGCACAGATACGCAGTATTTT.

This chain connects TRBV20-1 to TRBJ2-7; 7 positions agree with TRBD1. The CDR3 runs to 16 residues. Germline values: CDR1 DFQATT, CDR2 SNEGSKA (reference sequence). Trimming removed 2 bases from V and 2 bases from J; junction bases left unmatched: 12. The CDR3: CSARSSQPGQTYEQYF. The CDR3 bases are TGCAGTGCTAGATCCTCTCAACCGGGACAGACCTACGAGCAGTACTTC.

V and J are TRBV24-1 and TRBJ2-7; the D gene could be TRBD1 or TRBD2 (5 bases each). This CDR3 contains 17 residues. From germline, CDR1 is KGHDR and CDR2 SFDVKD. Trimming shortened V by 3 bases and J by 0 bases, and 17 bases separated the two germline ends. CDR3 region: CATSDVTGTASSYEQYF. CDR3 nucleotides: TGTGCCACCAGTGATGTAACCGGGACGGCTAGCTCCTACGAGCAGTACTTC.

The rearrangement uses TRBV10-3 and TRBJ2-7; D remains ambiguous. V was pared by 5 bases and J by 0 bases, with 14 bases between. The length of the CDR3 is 15 residues. CDR1 ENHRY and CDR2 SYGVKD come from the germline V gene. The CDR3 sequence is CAISPVSVDSYEQYF. The CDR3 region has the DNA TGTGCCATCAGTCCCGTATCCGTGGACTCCTACGAGCAGTACTTC.

V and J are TRBV6-5 and TRBJ1-4; D ambiguous. V shed 0 bases and J shed 5 bases, with 4 bases lying between them. Germline V lookup: CDR1 MNHEY, CDR2 SVGAGI. The CDR3 is 13 residues long. The CDR3: CASSYSRNEKLFF. The CDR3 coding sequence is TGTGCCAGCAGTTACTCCCGGAATGAAAAACTGTTTTTT.

This clonotype showed up just a few times. The genes are TRBV5-6 and TRBJ1-1; TRBD1 is a possible D gene (6 bases). The germline V gene has CDR1 SGHDT and CDR2 YYEEEE. CDR3 length equals 15 residues. The ends were cut back, 0 bases at V and 3 bases at J, with 12 bases in the middle. CDR3 sequence reads: CASSLANRAHTEAFF. CDR3 sequence (DNA): TGTGCCAGCAGCTTGGCGAACAGGGCGCACACTGAAGCTTTCTTT.

This chain connects TRBV15 to TRBJ2-6, with D uncertain. The V end was cut by 4 bases, the J end by 2 bases, with 6 bases between. The germline V gene has CDR1 LNHNV and CDR2 YYDKDF (reference sequence). This CDR3 is 14 amino acids long. CDR3 coding DNA: TGTGCCACCAGCATAGACACTGGGGCCAACGTCCTGACTTTC. Amino acids: CATSIDTGANVLTF.

In this sample, this clonotype turned up many times. The gene calls are TRBV29-1 and TRBJ2-7, with 7 nucleotides matching TRBD2. The length of the CDR3 is 14 residues. Trimming at V came to 4 bases and at J to 0 bases, leaving 6 bases not matched to a gene. Germline V gene lookup returns CDR1 SQVTM and CDR2 ANQGSEA. The CDR3 reads CSVGPGGSSYEQYF. For the CDR3, the DNA is TGCAGCGTTGGACCGGGAGGTAGCTCCTACGAGCAGTACTTC.

J is TRBJ2-1 and V is TRBV7-2; 8 bases align to TRBD2. The CDR3 consists of 14 residues. Looked up from germline, CDR1 is SGHTA and CDR2 is FQGNSA. After removal of 1 base from V and 14 bases from J, the junction contained 10 bases not matched to a gene. CDR3 nucleotide sequence: TGTGCCAGCAGCTTAGAGGGCGGGGGGCCCTCGAAGTTCTTC. Its translation is CASSLEGGGPSKFF.

The chain carries TRBV10-3 and TRBJ2-7; unclear D gene. Germline CDR1 ENHRY, CDR2 SYGVKD. The CDR3 sequence is 16 residues long. Trimming removed 3 bases at V and 0 bases at J, with 15 bases between. The CDR3 region has the DNA TGTGCCATCAGTGATTCACAGACCACCCTCTCCTACGAGCAGTACTTC. Translated: CAISDSQTTLSYEQYF.

This clonotype has more than one count but fewer than ten. The chain joins TRBV27 to TRBJ2-7; 10 nucleotides line up with TRBD1. Per germline, CDR1 MNHEY and CDR2 SMNVEV (reference sequence). Unmatched junction bases numbered 4, after V lost 3 bases and J lost 2 bases. This CDR3 has 15 residues. CDR3 protein: CASSFLGTGAYEQYF. The CDR3 region has the DNA TGTGCCAGCAGTTTTCTCGGGACAGGGGCCTACGAGCAGTACTTC.

This chain links TRBV20-1 with TRBJ2-1; D may be TRBD2 (6 bases). This CDR3 comprises 23 residues. V was clipped by 3 bases and J by 8 bases, with 44 bases between them. CDR1 DFQATT and CDR2 SNEGSKA come from the germline V gene (reference sequence). The CDR3 protein is CSASGRGGKGRGNRLPSIDEQFF. The CDR3 DNA is TGCAGTGCTAGTGGGAGAGGCGGGAAGGGACGGGGGAATCGGTTACCCTCCATCGATGAGCAGTTCTTC.

This clonotype was observed a handful of times. The V call is TRBV7-6, the J call TRBJ2-5; TRBD1 matches 7 bases. The assigned J gene may be wrong: the sequence end matches TRBJ2-7 better. The CDR3 is 15 residues long. Germline V lookup: CDR1 SGHVS, CDR2 FNYEAQ. This CDR3 reads CASTAFTGELGEQYF. In DNA form, the CDR3 reads TGTGCCAGCACGGCTTTCACAGGGGAGCTGGGCGAGCAGTACTTC.

This clonotype was detected a few times. J is TRBJ2-3 and V is TRBV29-1; D perhaps matches TRBD2 (7 bases). Germline CDR1 and CDR2: SQVTM and ANQGSEA. Trimming shortened V by 8 bases and J by 1 base, and 19 bases separated the two germline ends. The length of the CDR3 is 15 residues. The CDR3 is CSLSGGAGRTDTQYF. Here the CDR3 DNA reads TGCAGCTTATCGGGGGGCGCGGGTCGCACAGATACGCAGTATTTT.

The chain links TRBV12-3 or TRBV12-4 to TRBJ2-5, with D maybe TRBD1 (5 bases). Trimming stripped 7 bases from V and 2 bases from J, with 8 bases between. The CDR3 runs 12 residues. DNA of the CDR3: TGTGCCAGCAAAGACAGACAAGAGACCCAGTACTTC. Translating it yields CASKDRQETQYF.

The CDR3 sequence: CASSTSSAEQFF. DNA of the CDR3: TGTGCCAGCAGCACCTCTAGCGCTGAGCAGTTCTTC. The chain links TRBV2 to TRBJ2-1, with D perhaps matching TRBD2 (6 bases). This CDR3 comprises 12 residues. CDR1 and CDR2 (germline): SNHLY, FYNNEI. V gave up 6 bases and J gave up 9 bases, with 12 bases separating them.